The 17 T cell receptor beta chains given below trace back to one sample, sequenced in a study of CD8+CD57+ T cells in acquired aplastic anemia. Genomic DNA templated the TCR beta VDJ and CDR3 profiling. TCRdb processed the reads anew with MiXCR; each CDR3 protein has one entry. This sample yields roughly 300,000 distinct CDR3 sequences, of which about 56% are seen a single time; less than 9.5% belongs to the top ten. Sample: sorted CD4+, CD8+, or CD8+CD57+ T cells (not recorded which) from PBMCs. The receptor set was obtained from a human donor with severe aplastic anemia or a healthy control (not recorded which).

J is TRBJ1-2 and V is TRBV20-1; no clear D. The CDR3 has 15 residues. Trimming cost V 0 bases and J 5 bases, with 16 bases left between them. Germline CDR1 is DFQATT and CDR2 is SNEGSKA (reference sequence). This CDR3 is CSARDEGNSLYGYTF. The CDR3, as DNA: TGCAGTGCTAGAGACGAAGGGAACAGTTTATATGGCTACACCTTC.

CDR3 in amino acids: CATSDNREDEQFF. Written as DNA, the CDR3 is TGTGCCACCAGTGACAACAGGGAGGATGAGCAGTTCTTC. The rearrangement links TRBV24-1 to TRBJ2-1; tentatively, D is TRBD1 or TRBD2 (6 bases each). The CDR3 totals 13 residues. The germline V and J ends were trimmed by 4 bases and 8 bases, with 11 bases remaining between them. Germline V CDR1 and CDR2: KGHDR, SFDVKD.

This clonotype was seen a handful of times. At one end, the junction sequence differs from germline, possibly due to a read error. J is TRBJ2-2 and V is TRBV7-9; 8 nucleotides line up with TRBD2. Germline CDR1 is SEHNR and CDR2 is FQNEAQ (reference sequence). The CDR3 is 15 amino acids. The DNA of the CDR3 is TGTGCCACCAGCAGAGACCGGGGGGGCATCGGGGAGCTGTTTTTT. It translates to CATSRDRGGIGELFF.

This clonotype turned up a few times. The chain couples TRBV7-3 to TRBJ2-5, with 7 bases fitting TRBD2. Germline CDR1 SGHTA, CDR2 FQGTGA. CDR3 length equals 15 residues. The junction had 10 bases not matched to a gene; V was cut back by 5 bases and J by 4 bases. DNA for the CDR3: TGTGCCAGCAGCACTACGGCGGGGGAAGGAGAGACCCAGTACTTC. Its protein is CASSTTAGEGETQYF.

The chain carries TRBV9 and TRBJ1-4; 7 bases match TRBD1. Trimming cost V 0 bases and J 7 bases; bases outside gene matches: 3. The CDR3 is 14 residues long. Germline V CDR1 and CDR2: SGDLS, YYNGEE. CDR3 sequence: CASSVGQGGEKLFF. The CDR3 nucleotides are TGTGCCAGCAGCGTAGGACAGGGAGGTGAAAAACTGTTTTTT.

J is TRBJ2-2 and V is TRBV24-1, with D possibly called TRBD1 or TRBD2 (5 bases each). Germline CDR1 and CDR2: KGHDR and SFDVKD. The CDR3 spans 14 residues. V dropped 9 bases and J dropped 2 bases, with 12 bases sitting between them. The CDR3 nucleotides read TGTGCCACCCGGGACGGACAAAACACCGGGGAGCTGTTTTTT. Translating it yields CATRDGQNTGELFF.

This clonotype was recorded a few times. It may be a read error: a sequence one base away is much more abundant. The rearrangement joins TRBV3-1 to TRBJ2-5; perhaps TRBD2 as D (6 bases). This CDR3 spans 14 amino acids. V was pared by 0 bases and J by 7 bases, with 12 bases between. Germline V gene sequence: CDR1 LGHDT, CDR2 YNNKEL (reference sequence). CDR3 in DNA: TGTGCCAGCAGCCAAGATGGAGGGCGGGGGACCCAGTACTTC. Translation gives CASSQDGGRGTQYF.

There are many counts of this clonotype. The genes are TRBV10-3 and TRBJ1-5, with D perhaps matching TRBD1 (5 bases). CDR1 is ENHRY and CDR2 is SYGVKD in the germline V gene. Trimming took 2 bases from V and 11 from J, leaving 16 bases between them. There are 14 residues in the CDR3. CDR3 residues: CAISEERGSGTQHF. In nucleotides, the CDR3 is TGTGCCATCAGTGAGGAGAGGGGATCGGGGACCCAGCATTTT.

The CDR3 spells CASSLGAGGAHEQYF. The CDR3 bases are TGCGCCAGCAGCTTGGGAGCGGGAGGAGCCCACGAGCAGTACTTC. The chain is built from TRBV5-1 and TRBJ2-7, with 9 positions matching TRBD2. After removal of 0 bases from V and 5 bases from J, the junction contained 6 bases not matched to a gene. The germline V gene encodes CDR1 SGHRS and CDR2 YFSETQ. The CDR3 length is 15 residues.

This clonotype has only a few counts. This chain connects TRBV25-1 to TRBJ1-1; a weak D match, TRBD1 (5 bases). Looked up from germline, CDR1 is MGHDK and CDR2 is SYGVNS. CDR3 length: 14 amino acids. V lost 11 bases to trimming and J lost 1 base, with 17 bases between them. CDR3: CACKKGPTNTEAFF. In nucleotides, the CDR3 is TGTGCCTGCAAGAAGGGACCGACGAACACTGAAGCTTTCTTT. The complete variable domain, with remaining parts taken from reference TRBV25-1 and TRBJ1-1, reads EADIYQTPRYLVIGTGKKITLECSQTMGHDKMYWYQQDPGMELHLIHYSYGVNSTEKGDLSSESTVSRIRTEHFPLTLESARPSHTSQYLCACKKGPTNTEAFFGQGTRLTVV.

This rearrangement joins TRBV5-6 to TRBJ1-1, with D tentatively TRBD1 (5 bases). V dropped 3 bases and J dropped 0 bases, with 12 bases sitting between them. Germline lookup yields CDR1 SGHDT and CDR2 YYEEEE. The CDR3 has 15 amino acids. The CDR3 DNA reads TGTGCCAGCAGCTCCCGGACAAGAATGAACACTGAAGCTTTCTTT. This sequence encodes CASSSRTRMNTEAFF.

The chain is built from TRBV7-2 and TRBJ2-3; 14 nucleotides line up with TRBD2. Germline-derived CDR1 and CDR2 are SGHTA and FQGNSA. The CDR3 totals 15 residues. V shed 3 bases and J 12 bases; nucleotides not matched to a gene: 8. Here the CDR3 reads CASSLIGLAGGTQYF. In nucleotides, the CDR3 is TGTGCCAGCAGCTTGATCGGACTAGCGGGGGGCACTCAGTATTTT.

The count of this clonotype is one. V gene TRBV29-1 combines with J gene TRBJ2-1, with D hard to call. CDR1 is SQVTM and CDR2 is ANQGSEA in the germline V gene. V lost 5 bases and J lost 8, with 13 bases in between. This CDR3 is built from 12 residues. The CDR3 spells CSVLSNRDEQFF. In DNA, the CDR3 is TGCAGCGTTCTGTCGAACCGCGATGAGCAGTTCTTC.

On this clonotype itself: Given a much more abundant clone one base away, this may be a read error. The CDR3 spells CASRGNIGPQHF. As DNA, the CDR3 is TGTGCCAGCAGGGGGAATATTGGGCCCCAGCATTTT. The rearrangement links TRBV6-5 to TRBJ1-5; no clear D. Germline-derived CDR1 and CDR2 are MNHEY and SVGAGI. V dropped 6 bases and J dropped 9 bases, with 12 bases sitting between them. The CDR3 has 12 residues.

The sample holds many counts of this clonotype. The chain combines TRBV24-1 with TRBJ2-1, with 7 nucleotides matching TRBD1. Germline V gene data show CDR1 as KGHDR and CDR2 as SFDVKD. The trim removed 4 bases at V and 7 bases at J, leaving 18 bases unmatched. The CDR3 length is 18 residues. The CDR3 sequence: CATSEPGTDLFSWNEQFF. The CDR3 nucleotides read TGTGCCACCAGTGAACCCGGGACAGATCTATTTTCCTGGAATGAGCAGTTCTTC.

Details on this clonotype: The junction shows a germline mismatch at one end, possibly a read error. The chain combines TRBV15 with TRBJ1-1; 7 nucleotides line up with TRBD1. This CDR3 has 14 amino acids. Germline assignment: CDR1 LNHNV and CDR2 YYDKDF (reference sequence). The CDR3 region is CATSRARGNAEAFF. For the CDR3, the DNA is TGTGCCACCAGCAGAGCCAGGGGGAACGCTGAAGCTTTCTTT.

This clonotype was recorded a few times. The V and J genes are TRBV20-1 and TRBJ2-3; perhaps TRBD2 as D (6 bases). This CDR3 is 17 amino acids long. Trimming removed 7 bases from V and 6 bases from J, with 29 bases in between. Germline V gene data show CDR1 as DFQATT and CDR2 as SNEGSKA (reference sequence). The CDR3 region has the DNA TGCAGTGGAGAGGGCTTGGGGGGAACAATAGTGTGGGATACGCAGTATTTT. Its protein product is CSGEGLGGTIVWDTQYF.